The 30 T cell receptor beta chains reported below all come from one sample, sequenced in a study of blood T cell repertoires in COVID-19 (dated by TCRdb to the early 2020s). Library preparation was by the immunoSEQ multiplex PCR assay. TCRdb stores this immuneACCESS table with in-frame sequences only. Part of the clones is absent; in the studies checked, under half of the shortfall reflects unresolved V genes, and no reason is known for the rest. This sample is represented by about 320,000 clones; around 90% of them were singletons. The ten most abundant clones make up about 8.9% of the sample. Specimen: PBMCs or T cells enriched from blood (not recorded which). The receptor source for this set is a woman younger than 30 who had recovered from COVID-19.

This chain joins TRBV5-6 and TRBJ1-4, with 8 bases that match TRBD1. Trimming removed 4 bases from V and 1 base from J; junction bases left unmatched: 9. The CDR3 covers 17 residues. CDR1 is SGHDT and CDR2 is YYEEEE in the germline V gene. CDR3 DNA sequence: TGTGCCAGCAGCGTGGACGTCAGGGGGCGAACTAATGAAAAACTGTTTTTT. This translates into CASSVDVRGRTNEKLFF.

The genes are TRBV10-1 and TRBJ1-1; 7 bases align to TRBD1. CDR1 and CDR2 from the germline V gene are WNHNN and SYGVQD (reference sequence). After removal of 3 bases from V and 6 bases from J, the junction contained 7 bases not matched to a gene. This CDR3 comprises 14 residues. The CDR3 here is CASSESDRVAEAFF. CDR3 DNA sequence: TGCGCCAGCAGTGAATCTGACAGGGTAGCTGAAGCTTTCTTT.

The chain is built from TRBV14 and TRBJ2-5; a possible D gene is TRBD2 (6 bases). Germline values: CDR1 SGHDN, CDR2 FVKESK. The CDR3 length is 15 residues. Trimming removed 2 bases at V and 5 bases at J, with 15 bases between. The CDR3 loop is CASSQRLGEWETQYF. The CDR3 DNA sequence: TGTGCCAGCAGCCAACGACTAGGGGAGTGGGAGACCCAGTACTTC.

The chain uses TRBV7-9 and TRBJ1-4, with 7 bases matching TRBD1. This CDR3 comprises 14 residues. The V and J ends lost 5 bases and 5 bases, in that order; junction bases with no gene match: 5. Germline values: CDR1 SEHNR, CDR2 FQNEAQ (reference sequence). CDR3 amino acids: CASSLMTGNEKLFF. DNA of the CDR3: TGTGCCAGCAGCCTCATGACAGGGAATGAAAAACTGTTTTTT. The whole variable domain, filled in from reference TRBV7-9 and TRBJ1-4, reads DTGVSQNPRHKITKRGQNVTFRCDPISEHNRLYWYRQTLGQGPEFLTYFQNEAQLEKSRLLSDRFSAERPKGSFSTLEIQRTEQGDSAMYLCASSLMTGNEKLFFGSGTQLSVL.

The rearrangement uses TRBV5-6 and TRBJ2-7, with 10 bases fitting TRBD1. The CDR3 covers 14 residues. Germline V gene lookup returns CDR1 SGHDT and CDR2 YYEEEE. V was clipped by 9 bases and J by 5 bases; unmatched bases: 11. The CDR3 DNA reads TGTGCCAAGCCTGACCGGGACAGGGGTCACGAGCAGTACTTC. This codes for CAKPDRDRGHEQYF.

The J gene is TRBJ1-2, the V gene TRBV19; 10 bases align to TRBD1. The CDR3 runs 19 residues. With 4 bases clipped from V and 5 bases from J, the junction kept 19 bases outside the gene matches. From germline, CDR1 is LNHDA and CDR2 SQIVND (reference sequence). In DNA, the CDR3 is TGTGCCAGTAGTAGACGACCGGTGGGACAGGGGACCCGGAGTTATGGCTACACCTTC. Amino acids: CASSRRPVGQGTRSYGYTF.

This chain connects TRBV19 to TRBJ2-5; tentatively, D is TRBD1 (5 bases). This CDR3 region has 13 residues. Germline V gives CDR1 LNHDA, CDR2 SQIVND (reference sequence). V lost 5 bases and J 2 bases, leaving 9 bases between the germline ends. CDR3 DNA sequence: TGTGCCAGTAGTCAGGACACACAAGAGACCCAGTACTTC. This encodes CASSQDTQETQYF.

The rearrangement links TRBV4-3 to TRBJ2-4, with 10 bases matching TRBD2. This CDR3 contains 16 residues. Germline CDR1 and CDR2: LGHNA and YSLEER. Unmatched junction bases numbered 6, after V lost 0 bases and J lost 7 bases. The CDR3 DNA reads as TGCGCCAGCAGCCAAGATAGGACTAGCGGCCTCAACATTCAGTACTTC. It codes for CASSQDRTSGLNIQYF.

The chain carries TRBV6-5 and TRBJ1-3; TRBD1 might be the D (6 bases). V lost 6 bases and J lost 6, with 12 bases in between. Germline V gene data show CDR1 as MNHEY and CDR2 as SVGAGI. The CDR3 is made up of 13 amino acids. CDR3 loop: CASSLGGENTIYF. For the CDR3, the DNA is TGTGCCAGCAGCCTTGGGGGCGAAAACACCATATATTTT.

This clone was counted a few times. V usage is TRBV7-9 and J usage is TRBJ1-4; the D gene is possibly TRBD1 (6 bases). This CDR3 has 14 amino acids. Germline CDR1 is SEHNR and CDR2 is FQNEAQ (reference sequence). The V and J ends lost 5 bases and 6 bases respectively, with 13 bases between them. As DNA, the CDR3 is TGTGCCAGCAGCCCTCTGGGGGCGGATGAAAAACTGTTTTTT. This codes for CASSPLGADEKLFF.

The genes are TRBV28 and TRBJ2-3; 9 bases are shared with TRBD2. CDR1 and CDR2 from the germline V gene are MDHEN and SYDVKM. The CDR3 runs 13 residues. J lost 2 bases, V lost 10 bases, and 4 bases had no gene match. The DNA for the CDR3 is TGTGCCACCGAGCGGGGGGACACAGATACGCAGTATTTT. This gives the protein CATERGDTDTQYF.

This chain links TRBV6-5 with TRBJ1-2, with a possible D match to TRBD1 (6 bases). The CDR3 runs 14 residues. Trimming pared 6 bases from V and 2 bases from J, leaving 13 bases between. CDR1 is MNHEY and CDR2 is SVGAGI in the germline V gene. The CDR3 sequence: CASRNRGWNYGYTF. The CDR3 bases are TGTGCCAGCAGGAATAGGGGGTGGAACTATGGCTACACCTTC.

The count of this clone is one. V and J are TRBV6-5 and TRBJ1-2; the match to TRBD1 covers 8 bases. The V segment lost 6 bases and the J segment 8 bases; nucleotides outside the gene matches: 8. The CDR3 extends over 13 amino acids. CDR1 and CDR2 (germline): MNHEY, SVGAGI. Written as DNA, the CDR3 is TGTGCCAGCAGCCCGGACAGGGATCTGGGCTACACCTTC. This sequence encodes CASSPDRDLGYTF.

This chain links TRBV12-3 or TRBV12-4 with TRBJ1-2, with TRBD1 identical over 8 bases. The CDR3 sequence is 13 residues long. The ends lost 2 bases at V and 8 bases at J; junction bases unmatched: 4. The CDR3 spells CASSLRTGRGYTF. CDR3 DNA: TGTGCCAGCAGTTTAAGGACAGGGAGGGGCTACACCTTC.

The chain couples TRBV5-1 to TRBJ1-1, with D maybe TRBD1 (6 bases). The V and J ends lost 4 bases and 1 base respectively, with 17 bases between them. From germline, CDR1 is SGHRS and CDR2 YFSETQ. The CDR3 loop spans 16 amino acids. CDR3 sequence: CASSPLLQGTNTEAFF. The CDR3 bases are TGCGCCAGCAGCCCATTACTACAGGGCACGAACACTGAAGCTTTCTTT.

The V call is TRBV4-3, the J call TRBJ1-3; a weak D match, TRBD1 (6 bases). Trimming left V 1 base short and J 5 bases short, with 18 bases between. The CDR3 spans 17 residues. The V gene's germline CDR1 is LGHNA and CDR2 YSLEER. The CDR3 DNA follows: TGCGCCAGCAGCCAAGTACAGGGCGACGACCTCAGAAACACCATATATTTT. Its translation is CASSQVQGDDLRNTIYF.

The table lists this clone with a few counts. The rearrangement links TRBV7-2 to TRBJ1-1; unclear D gene. Deletions cut 6 bases from V and 0 bases from J, with 14 bases between. Looked up from germline, CDR1 is SGHTA and CDR2 is FQGNSA. The CDR3 extends over 15 amino acids. The CDR3 protein is CASRRQGYMNTEAFF. The CDR3, as DNA: TGTGCCAGCAGACGACAAGGATACATGAACACTGAAGCTTTCTTT.

The rearrangement links TRBV18 to TRBJ2-5; D gene ambiguous. V lost 0 bases to trimming and J lost 5 bases, with 10 bases between them. The CDR3 contains 14 residues. The germline V gene encodes CDR1 KGHSH and CDR2 LQKENI. The DNA for the CDR3 is TGTGCCAGCTCACCACCCTCAGATTCGGAGACCCAGTACTTC. It is translated as CASSPPSDSETQYF.

In its sample, this clone was seen once. The chain joins TRBV4-1 to TRBJ2-7; 11 bases fit TRBD2. Germline values: CDR1 MGHRA, CDR2 YSYEKL. Unmatched junction bases numbered 21, after V lost 4 bases and J lost 7 bases. The CDR3 is made up of 19 amino acids. The CDR3 DNA sequence: TGCGCCAGCAGCCCCAGGGTGCCAGGGCGGCTAGCGGGAGGTGGGGAGCAGTACTTC. Protein product: CASSPRVPGRLAGGGEQYF.

The gene calls are TRBV5-1 and TRBJ2-7; 8 bases are a match to TRBD1. Losses at the gene ends were 3 bases for V and 0 bases for J; bases not matched to a gene: 5. The CDR3 is 15 amino acids. The germline CDR1 and CDR2 sequences are SGHRS and YFSETQ. The CDR3 here is CASSSHGTGSYEQYF. The CDR3, as DNA: TGCGCCAGCAGCTCCCACGGGACAGGCTCCTACGAGCAGTACTTC.

The rearrangement uses TRBV9 and TRBJ1-6; D gene ambiguous. The CDR3 is 15 amino acids. Germline values: CDR1 SGDLS, CDR2 YYNGEE. The V end was cut by 0 bases, the J end by 10 bases, with 14 bases between. The CDR3 nucleotides read TGTGCCAGCAGCGTAGGTCAGGACTCTTTCTCACCCCTCCACTTT. Residues: CASSVGQDSFSPLHF. The full variable domain, its missing parts supplied by reference TRBV9 and TRBJ1-6, is DSGVTQTPKHLITATGQRVTLRCSPRSGDLSVYWYQQSLDQGLQFLIQYYNGEERAKGNILERFSAQQFPDLHSELNLSSLELGDSALYFCASSVGQDSFSPLHFGNGTRLTVT.

V gene TRBV5-1 combines with J gene TRBJ2-5, with D possibly being TRBD1 (6 bases). The CDR3 length is 13 residues. CDR1 and CDR2 from the germline V gene are SGHRS and YFSETQ. Trimming left V 2 bases short and J 3 bases short, with 8 bases between. CDR3 amino acids: CASSFAGEETQYF. The CDR3 nucleotides are TGCGCCAGCAGCTTCGCAGGGGAAGAGACCCAGTACTTC.

The chain recombines TRBV27 with TRBJ1-1, with TRBD1 matching over 8 bases. The CDR3 runs 14 residues. Germline V gene sequence: CDR1 MNHEY, CDR2 SMNVEV (reference sequence). The V gene end was trimmed by 0 bases and the J gene end by 10 bases; junction bases not matched to a gene: 7. The chain's CDR3 is CASSLSQGASGAFF. Written as DNA, the CDR3 is TGTGCCAGCAGTTTATCGCAGGGGGCCAGTGGAGCTTTCTTT.

The rearrangement links TRBV2 to TRBJ2-1; no clear D. Trimming stripped 6 bases from V and 4 bases from J, with 7 bases between. The germline V gene has CDR1 SNHLY and CDR2 FYNNEI. The CDR3 covers 12 residues. The CDR3 reads CASRLDYNEQFF. The CDR3 nucleotides read TGTGCCAGCAGACTCGATTACAATGAGCAGTTCTTC.

The chain recombines TRBV5-1 with TRBJ2-5; TRBD2 aligns across 8 bases. This CDR3 has 16 amino acids. Per the germline V gene, CDR1 is SGHRS and CDR2 is YFSETQ. J lost 0 bases, V lost 4 bases, and 8 bases had no gene match. The CDR3 DNA sequence: TGCGCCAGCAGCCCGGCTACCGGGGGGGACCAAGAGACCCAGTACTTC. The encoded protein is CASSPATGGDQETQYF.

The chain employs TRBV7-9 and TRBJ1-1; D call uncertain. The germline gives CDR1 SEHNR, CDR2 FQNEAQ (reference sequence). Trimming took off 4 bases at V and 1 base at J, with 10 bases between the two ends. This CDR3 contains 14 residues. CDR3 residues: CASSWEAENTEAFF. The CDR3 nucleotides read TGTGCCAGCAGCTGGGAGGCTGAGAACACTGAAGCTTTCTTT.

The genes are TRBV28 and TRBJ2-4; 8 bases line up with TRBD1. The CDR3 runs to 14 residues. CDR1 is MDHEN and CDR2 is SYDVKM in the germline V gene. The ends lost 2 bases at V and 8 bases at J; junction bases unmatched: 5. The CDR3 protein is CASSLSRGRDIQYF. DNA for the CDR3: TGTGCCAGCAGTTTAAGCAGGGGGCGAGACATTCAGTACTTC.

CDR3 nucleotide sequence: TGTGCCAGTAGGCCCGGGACAGCGACCGGGGAGCTGTTTTTT. Its translation: CASRPGTATGELFF. V usage is TRBV19 and J usage is TRBJ2-2; 7 bases match TRBD1. Unmatched junction bases numbered 6, after V lost 6 bases and J lost 5 bases. Germline values: CDR1 LNHDA, CDR2 SQIVND (reference sequence). This CDR3 has 14 residues.

The V call is TRBV4-1, the J call TRBJ2-1; weak D call: TRBD2 (6 bases). The CDR3 spans 16 residues. The germline V and J ends were trimmed by 0 bases and 7 bases, with 16 bases remaining between them. Per germline, CDR1 MGHRA and CDR2 YSYEKL. The CDR3 DNA sequence: TGCGCCAGCAGCCAAGATCCTGTGGCGGGATGGAATGAGCAGTTCTTC. Translation gives CASSQDPVAGWNEQFF.

The rearrangement uses TRBV11-2 and TRBJ2-1; D is possibly TRBD2 (6 bases). With 2 bases removed from V and 0 bases from J, the gap between germline ends came to 17 bases. Germline lookup yields CDR1 SGHAT and CDR2 FQNNGV. CDR3 length: 18 residues. As DNA, the CDR3 is TGTGCCAGCAGCTTACTCCTCCCCACGGGGGTCTCCTACAATGAGCAGTTCTTC. Its translation: CASSLLLPTGVSYNEQFF.